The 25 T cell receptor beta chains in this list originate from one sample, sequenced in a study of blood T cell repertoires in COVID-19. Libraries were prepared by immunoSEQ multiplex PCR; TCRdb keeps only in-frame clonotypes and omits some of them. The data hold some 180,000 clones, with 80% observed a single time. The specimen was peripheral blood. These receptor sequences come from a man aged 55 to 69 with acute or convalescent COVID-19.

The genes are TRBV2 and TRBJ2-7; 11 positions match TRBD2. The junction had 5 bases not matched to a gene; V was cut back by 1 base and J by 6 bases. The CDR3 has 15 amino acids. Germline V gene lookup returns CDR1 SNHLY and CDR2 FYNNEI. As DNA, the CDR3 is TGTGCCAGCAGTGAAGAGACTAGCGGGACGGTCGAGCAGTACTTC. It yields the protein CASSEETSGTVEQYF.

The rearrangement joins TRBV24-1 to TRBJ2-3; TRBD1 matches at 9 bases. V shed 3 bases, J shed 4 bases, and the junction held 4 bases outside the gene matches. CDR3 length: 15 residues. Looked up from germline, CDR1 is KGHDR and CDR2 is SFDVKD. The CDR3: CATSDTGGNSDTQYF. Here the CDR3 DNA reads TGTGCCACCAGTGATACAGGGGGCAATTCAGATACGCAGTATTTT.

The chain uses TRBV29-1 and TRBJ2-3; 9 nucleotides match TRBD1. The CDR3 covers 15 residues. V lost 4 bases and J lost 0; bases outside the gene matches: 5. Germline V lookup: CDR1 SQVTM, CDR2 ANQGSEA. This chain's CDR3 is CSVGGQGRSTDTQYF. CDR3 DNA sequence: TGCAGCGTTGGGGGACAGGGAAGGAGCACAGATACGCAGTATTTT.

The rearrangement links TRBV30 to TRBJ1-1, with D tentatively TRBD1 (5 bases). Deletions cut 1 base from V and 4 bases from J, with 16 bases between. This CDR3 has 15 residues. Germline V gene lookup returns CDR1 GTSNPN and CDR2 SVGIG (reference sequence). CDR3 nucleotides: TGTGCCTGGAGTGATGTCAGGGTCGGAGCCACTGAAGCTTTCTTT. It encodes CAWSDVRVGATEAFF.

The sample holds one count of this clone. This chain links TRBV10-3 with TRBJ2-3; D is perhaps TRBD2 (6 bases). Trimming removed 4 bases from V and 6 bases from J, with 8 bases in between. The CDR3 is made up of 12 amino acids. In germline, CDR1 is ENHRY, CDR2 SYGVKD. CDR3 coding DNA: TGTGCCATCAGTGGTAGCGGTGATACGCAGTATTTT. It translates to CAISGSGDTQYF.

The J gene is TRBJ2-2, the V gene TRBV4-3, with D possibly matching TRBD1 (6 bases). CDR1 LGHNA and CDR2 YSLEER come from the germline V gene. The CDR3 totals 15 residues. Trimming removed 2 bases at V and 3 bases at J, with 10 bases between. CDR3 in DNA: TGCGCCAGCAGCCAATCCTACAGGGACACCGGGGAGCTGTTTTTT. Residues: CASSQSYRDTGELFF.

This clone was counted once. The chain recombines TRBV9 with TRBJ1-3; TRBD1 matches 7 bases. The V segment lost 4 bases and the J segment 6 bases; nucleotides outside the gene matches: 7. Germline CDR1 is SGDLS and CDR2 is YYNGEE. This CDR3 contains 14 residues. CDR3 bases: TGTGCCAGCAGCCCTCGACAGGGAGTAAACACCATATATTTT. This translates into CASSPRQGVNTIYF.

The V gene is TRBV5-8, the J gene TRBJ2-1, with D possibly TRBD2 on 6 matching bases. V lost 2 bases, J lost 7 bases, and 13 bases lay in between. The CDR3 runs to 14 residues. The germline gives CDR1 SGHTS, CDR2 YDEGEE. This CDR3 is CASSFSGLLNEQFF. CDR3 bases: TGTGCCAGCAGCTTTTCTGGACTATTGAATGAGCAGTTCTTC.

CDR3 in amino acids: CASSQDRRLVPDTQYF. The CDR3 nucleotides read TGTGCCAGCAGCCAAGATAGGAGACTAGTCCCAGATACGCAGTATTTT. The chain joins TRBV3-1 (or the pseudogene TRBV3-2) to TRBJ2-3; a possible D gene is TRBD2 (6 bases). The CDR3 totals 16 residues. The ends were cut back, 0 bases at V and 4 bases at J, with 14 bases in the middle. Per the germline V gene, CDR1 is LGHDT and CDR2 is YNNKEL (reference sequence).

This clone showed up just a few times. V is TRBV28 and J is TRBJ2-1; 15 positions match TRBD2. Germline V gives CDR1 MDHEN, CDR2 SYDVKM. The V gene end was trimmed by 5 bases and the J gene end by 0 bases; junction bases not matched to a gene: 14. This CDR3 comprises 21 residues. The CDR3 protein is CASSPLRTSGGEWGSYNEQFF. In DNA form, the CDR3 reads TGTGCCAGCAGTCCTCTCCGGACTAGCGGGGGGGAGTGGGGCTCCTACAATGAGCAGTTCTTC.

The chain's CDR3 is CASSLDGRGGLNEQFF. The DNA for the CDR3 is TGTGCCAGCAGCTTGGACGGGCGGGGGGGCCTTAATGAGCAGTTCTTC. The V gene is TRBV5-5, the J gene TRBJ2-1, with 9 bases identical to TRBD2. V shed 0 bases and J 7 bases; nucleotides not matched to a gene: 8. The CDR3 runs 16 residues. CDR1 and CDR2 from the germline V gene are SGHKS and YYEKEE (reference sequence). Variable domain in full (rest from reference TRBV5-5 and TRBJ2-1): DAGVTQSPTHLIKTRGQQVTLRCSPISGHKSVSWYQQVLGQGPQFIFQYYEKEERGRGNFPDRFSARQFPNYSSELNVNALLLGDSALYLCASSLDGRGGLNEQFFGPGTRLTVL.

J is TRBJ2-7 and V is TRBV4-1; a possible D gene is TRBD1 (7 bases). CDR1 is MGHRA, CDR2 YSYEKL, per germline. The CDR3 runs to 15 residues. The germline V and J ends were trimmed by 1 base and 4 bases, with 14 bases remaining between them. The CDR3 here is CASSQAGQGGYEQYF. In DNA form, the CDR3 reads TGCGCCAGCAGCCAAGCCGGGCAGGGGGGATACGAGCAGTACTTC.

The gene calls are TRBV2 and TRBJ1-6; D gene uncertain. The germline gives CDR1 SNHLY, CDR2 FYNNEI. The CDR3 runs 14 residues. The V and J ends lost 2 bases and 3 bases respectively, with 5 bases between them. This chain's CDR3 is CASSETVYNSPLHF. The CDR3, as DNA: TGTGCCAGCAGTGAAACGGTCTATAATTCACCCCTCCACTTT.

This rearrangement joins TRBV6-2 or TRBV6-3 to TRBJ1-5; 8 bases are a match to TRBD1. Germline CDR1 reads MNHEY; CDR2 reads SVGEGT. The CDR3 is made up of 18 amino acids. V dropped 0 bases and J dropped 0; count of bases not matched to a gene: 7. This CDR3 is CASSYSGRGLYSNQPQHF. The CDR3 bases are TGTGCCAGCAGTTACTCGGGCAGGGGGCTTTATAGCAATCAGCCCCAGCATTTT.

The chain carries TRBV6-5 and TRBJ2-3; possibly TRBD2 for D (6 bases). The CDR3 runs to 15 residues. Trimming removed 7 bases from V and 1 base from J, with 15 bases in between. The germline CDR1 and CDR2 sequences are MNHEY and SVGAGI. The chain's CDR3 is CASTAGTSRTDTQYF. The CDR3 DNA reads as TGTGCCAGCACCGCCGGCACTAGCCGCACAGATACGCAGTATTTT.

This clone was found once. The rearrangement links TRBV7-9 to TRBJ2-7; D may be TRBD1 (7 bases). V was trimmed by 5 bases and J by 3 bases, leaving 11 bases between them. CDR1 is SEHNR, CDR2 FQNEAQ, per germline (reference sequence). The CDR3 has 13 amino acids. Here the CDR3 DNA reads TGTGCCAGCAGCCGGGGGACAGACTACGAGCAGTACTTC. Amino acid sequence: CASSRGTDYEQYF. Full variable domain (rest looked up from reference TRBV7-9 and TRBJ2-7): DTGVSQNPRHKITKRGQNVTFRCDPISEHNRLYWYRQTLGQGPEFLTYFQNEAQLEKSRLLSDRFSAERPKGSFSTLEIQRTEQGDSAMYLCASSRGTDYEQYFGPGTRLTVT.

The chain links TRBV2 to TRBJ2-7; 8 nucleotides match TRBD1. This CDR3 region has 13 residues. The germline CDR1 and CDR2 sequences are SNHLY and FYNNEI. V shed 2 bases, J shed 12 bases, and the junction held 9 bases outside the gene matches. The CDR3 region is CASSEQGAPRLYF. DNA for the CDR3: TGTGCCAGCAGTGAACAGGGGGCACCCCGCCTGTACTTC.

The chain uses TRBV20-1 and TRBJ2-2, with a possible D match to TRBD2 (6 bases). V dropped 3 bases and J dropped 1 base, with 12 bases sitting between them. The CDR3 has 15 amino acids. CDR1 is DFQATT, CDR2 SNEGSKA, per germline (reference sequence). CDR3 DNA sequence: TGCAGTGCTAGTGGGGGACTCGGGAACACCGGGGAGCTGTTTTTT. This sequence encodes CSASGGLGNTGELFF.

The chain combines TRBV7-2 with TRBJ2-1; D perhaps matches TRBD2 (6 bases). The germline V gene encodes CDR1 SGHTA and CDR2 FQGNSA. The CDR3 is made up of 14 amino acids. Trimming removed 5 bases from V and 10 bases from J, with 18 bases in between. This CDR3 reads CASSLRRDRREQFF. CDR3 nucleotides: TGTGCCAGCAGCCTACGGCGGGATCGGAGAGAGCAGTTCTTC.

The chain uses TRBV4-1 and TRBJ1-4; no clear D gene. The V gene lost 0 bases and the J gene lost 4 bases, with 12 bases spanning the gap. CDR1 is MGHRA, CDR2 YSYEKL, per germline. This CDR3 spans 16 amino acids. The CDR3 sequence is CASSQESRGFNEKLFF. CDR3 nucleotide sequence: TGCGCCAGCAGCCAAGAAAGTCGAGGCTTTAATGAAAAACTGTTTTTT.

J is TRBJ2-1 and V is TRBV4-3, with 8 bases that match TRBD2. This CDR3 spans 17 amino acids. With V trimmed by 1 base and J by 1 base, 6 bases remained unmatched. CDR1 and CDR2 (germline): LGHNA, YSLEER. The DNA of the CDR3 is TGCGCCAGCAGCCAAGGGCTGCGGGGGGCTTCCTACAATGAGCAGTTCTTC. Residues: CASSQGLRGASYNEQFF.

The CDR3 loop reads CASSLSGGATDTQYF. CDR3 nucleotide sequence: TGTGCCAGCAGCCTGAGCGGGGGGGCAACAGATACGCAGTATTTT. V and J are TRBV6-2 or TRBV6-3 and TRBJ2-3, with 10 bases lining up with TRBD2. The V gene's germline CDR1 is MNHEY and CDR2 SVGEGT. The CDR3 contains 15 residues. Trimming at V came to 6 bases and at J to 3 bases, leaving 6 bases not matched to a gene.

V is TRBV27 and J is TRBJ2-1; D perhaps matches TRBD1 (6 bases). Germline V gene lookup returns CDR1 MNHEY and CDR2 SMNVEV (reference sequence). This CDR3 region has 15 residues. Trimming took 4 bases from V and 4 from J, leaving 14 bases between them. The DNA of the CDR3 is TGTGCCAGCAGTTCGGACAGCAAAACTTACAATGAGCAGTTCTTC. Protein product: CASSSDSKTYNEQFF.

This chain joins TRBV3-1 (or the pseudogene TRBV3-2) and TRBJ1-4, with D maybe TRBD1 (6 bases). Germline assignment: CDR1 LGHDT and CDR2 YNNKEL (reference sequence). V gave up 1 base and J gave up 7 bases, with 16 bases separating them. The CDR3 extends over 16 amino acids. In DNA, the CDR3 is TGTGCCAGCAGCCAAGGGGGGCGAGGGTTAGGTGAAAAACTGTTTTTT. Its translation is CASSQGGRGLGEKLFF.

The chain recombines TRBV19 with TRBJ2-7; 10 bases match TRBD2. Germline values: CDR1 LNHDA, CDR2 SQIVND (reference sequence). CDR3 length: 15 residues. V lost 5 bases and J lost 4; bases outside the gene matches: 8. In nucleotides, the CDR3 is TGTGCCAGTAGTTCCAGCGGGGGGGCCAGATACGAGCAGTACTTC. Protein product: CASSSSGGARYEQYF.